The 26 T cell receptor beta chains given below trace back to one sample, sequenced in a study of cytomegalovirus exposure and HLA in healthy donors. PCR was performed using 60 Vbeta and 13 Jbeta primers. The data were produced by immunoSEQ multiplex PCR, yet TCRdb's version contains in-frame clones alone and is incomplete. The data hold almost 65,000 clones, with roughly 80% observed a single time. Sequences were obtained from PBMCs. The receptor source for this set is a male donor in good health and CMV-seropositive.

J is TRBJ2-7 and V is TRBV11-1; maybe TRBD1 (6 bases). The CDR3 is made up of 14 amino acids. The ends were cut back, 5 bases at V and 6 bases at J, with 17 bases in the middle. Germline CDR1 is SGHAT and CDR2 is FQDESV (reference sequence). CDR3 sequence: CASSQNRVVGEQYF. The CDR3 DNA follows: TGTGCCAGCAGCCAAAACAGGGTAGTCGGCGAGCAGTACTTC.

The chain employs TRBV7-3 and TRBJ1-5, with 7 positions matching TRBD1. V shed 2 bases, J shed 8 bases, and the junction held 6 bases outside the gene matches. This CDR3 has 14 amino acids. Germline V lookup: CDR1 SGHTA, CDR2 FQGTGA. CDR3 amino acids: CASSLVGGAEPQHF. CDR3 coding DNA: TGTGCCAGCAGCTTAGTAGGGGGCGCTGAGCCCCAGCATTTT.

This clone appeared a few times. The V call is TRBV19, the J call TRBJ2-6; 9 bases are shared with TRBD1. J lost 0 bases, V lost 5 bases, and 8 bases had no gene match. CDR1 and CDR2 (germline): LNHDA, SQIVND (reference sequence). The CDR3 spans 18 residues. CDR3: CASSPQDRGSSGANVLTF. CDR3 coding DNA: TGTGCCAGTAGTCCCCAGGACAGGGGATCCTCTGGGGCCAACGTCCTGACTTTC.

This chain links TRBV28 with TRBJ2-7; TRBD1 agrees at 9 bases. Germline V lookup: CDR1 MDHEN, CDR2 SYDVKM. The CDR3 spans 13 residues. With 6 bases clipped from V and 6 bases from J, the junction kept 6 bases outside the gene matches. In DNA form, the CDR3 reads TGTGCCAGCAGAAGGGACAGGGTTAGCGAGCAGTACTTC. The encoded protein is CASRRDRVSEQYF.

This clone has a single count. V gene TRBV5-1 combines with J gene TRBJ2-2, with D tentatively TRBD2 (5 bases). Per germline, CDR1 SGHRS and CDR2 YFSETQ. This CDR3 spans 14 amino acids. The V gene lost 5 bases and the J gene lost 6 bases, with 14 bases spanning the gap. The CDR3 protein is CASRAGEGAGELFF. The CDR3 DNA is TGCGCCAGCAGGGCGGGTGAGGGAGCCGGGGAGCTGTTTTTT.

The rearrangement links TRBV11-3 to TRBJ1-3; D gene uncertain. V was shortened by 5 bases and J by 4 bases, with 12 bases between the two germline ends. Germline lookup yields CDR1 SGHNT and CDR2 YENEEA. The CDR3 loop spans 14 amino acids. CDR3 sequence: CASSNRELGNTIYF. The CDR3, as DNA: TGTGCCAGCAGCAACCGGGAACTAGGAAACACCATATATTTT.

The rearrangement links TRBV29-1 to TRBJ2-1; perhaps TRBD1 as D (6 bases). Germline V lookup: CDR1 SQVTM, CDR2 ANQGSEA. V was shortened by 3 bases and J by 3 bases, with 6 bases between the two germline ends. The CDR3 runs 12 residues. The CDR3 region is CSVDRGYNEQFF. CDR3 coding DNA: TGCAGCGTTGACAGGGGCTACAATGAGCAGTTCTTC.

The chain links TRBV9 to TRBJ2-1; 9 nucleotides agree with TRBD2. This CDR3 spans 16 amino acids. The germline CDR1 and CDR2 sequences are SGDLS and YYNGEE. J gave up 0 bases and V 3 bases, and 4 bases lay outside the gene matches. CDR3 in DNA: TGTGCCAGCAGCGCGAGCGGGGGGTCCTCCTACAATGAGCAGTTCTTC. Its protein is CASSASGGSSYNEQFF.

J is TRBJ2-7 and V is TRBV19; TRBD1 matches 7 bases. V lost 3 bases to trimming and J lost 1 base; unmatched junction nucleotides: 9. The CDR3 sequence is 16 residues long. Germline assignment: CDR1 LNHDA and CDR2 SQIVND (reference sequence). The DNA for the CDR3 is TGTGCCAGTAGTATTGGGCTGGACAGGTTGTCCTACGAGCAGTACTTC. It specifies CASSIGLDRLSYEQYF.

The gene calls are TRBV5-1 and TRBJ2-7, with 10 bases matching TRBD1. Germline V gene sequence: CDR1 SGHRS, CDR2 YFSETQ. Unmatched junction bases numbered 6, after V lost 6 bases and J lost 6 bases. This CDR3 is built from 13 residues. The CDR3 protein is CASNNGQGVEQYF. The CDR3 DNA reads TGCGCCAGCAACAACGGACAGGGGGTCGAGCAGTACTTC.

This clone was recorded once. The rearrangement joins TRBV5-1 to TRBJ2-2; TRBD2 agrees at 8 bases. V gave up 4 bases and J gave up 7 bases; unmatched junction bases: 15. The CDR3 loop spans 17 amino acids. Germline CDR1 and CDR2: SGHRS and YFSETQ. CDR3 sequence reads: CASSVSGRGVLVGELFF. The CDR3 DNA is TGCGCCAGCAGCGTCTCCGGGCGGGGGGTGCTTGTCGGGGAGCTGTTTTTT.

V gene TRBV29-1 combines with J gene TRBJ1-2; 11 positions match TRBD1. The CDR3 covers 19 residues. Germline CDR1 reads SQVTM; CDR2 reads ANQGSEA. The CDR3 nucleotides read TGCAGTGCCCTCTACGGGGAATGGGACAGGGGGTTCTTGAACTATGGCTACACCTTC. Its translation is CSALYGEWDRGFLNYGYTF.

The CDR3 loop is CASSPPGPIYGYTF. Here the CDR3 DNA reads TGTGCCAGCAGCCCTCCAGGTCCGATCTATGGCTACACCTTC. The V call is TRBV7-2, the J call TRBJ1-2; no clear D gene. Germline values: CDR1 SGHTA, CDR2 FQGNSA. The CDR3 is made up of 14 amino acids. V lost 5 bases and J lost 4, with 14 bases in between.

The chain combines TRBV6-5 with TRBJ2-1; TRBD1 agrees at 7 bases. The CDR3 is 13 residues long. Germline CDR1 MNHEY, CDR2 SVGAGI. V trimming: 10 bases; J trimming: 0 bases; junction bases outside the gene matches: 3. The CDR3: CATTGTSYNEQFF. CDR3 nucleotide sequence: TGTGCCACGACAGGGACCTCCTACAATGAGCAGTTCTTC.

This chain uses TRBV11-1 with TRBJ2-7; 9 bases map to TRBD2. The CDR3 is 14 amino acids. Germline V gene data show CDR1 as SGHAT and CDR2 as FQDESV (reference sequence). J lost 3 bases, V lost 5 bases, and 5 bases had no gene match. As DNA, the CDR3 is TGTGCCAGCAGCCTGCCTAGCGGGGTCTACGAGCAGTACTTC. It encodes CASSLPSGVYEQYF.

This chain connects TRBV4-1 to TRBJ2-1; D perhaps matches TRBD1 (7 bases). The CDR3 length is 16 residues. Trimming cost V 0 bases and J 8 bases, with 17 bases left between them. Germline lookup yields CDR1 MGHRA and CDR2 YSYEKL. The CDR3 spells CASSQDPAGGIHEQFF. In nucleotides, the CDR3 is TGCGCCAGCAGCCAAGATCCGGCAGGGGGGATCCATGAGCAGTTCTTC.

The chain is built from TRBV7-2 and TRBJ1-3; D gene uncertain. CDR3 length equals 16 residues. Trimming cost V 2 bases and J 4 bases, with 15 bases left between them. The germline CDR1 and CDR2 sequences are SGHTA and FQGNSA. The chain's CDR3 is CASSLYPSHNGNTIYF. The CDR3 bases are TGTGCCAGCAGCTTATATCCGAGTCATAACGGAAACACCATATATTTT.

The chain uses TRBV7-9 and TRBJ1-4; no clear D. The V gene lost 1 base and the J gene lost 6 bases, with 15 bases spanning the gap. The germline gives CDR1 SEHNR, CDR2 FQNEAQ (reference sequence). CDR3 length equals 16 residues. DNA for the CDR3: TGTGCCAGCAGCTTAGGGATCGGGGATGGGGATGAAAAACTGTTTTTT. This sequence encodes CASSLGIGDGDEKLFF. Based on the CDR3 plus reference TRBV7-9 and TRBJ1-4, the full variable domain is DTGVSQNPRHKITKRGQNVTFRCDPISEHNRLYWYRQTLGQGPEFLTYFQNEAQLEKSRLLSDRFSAERPKGSFSTLEIQRTEQGDSAMYLCASSLGIGDGDEKLFFGSGTQLSVL.

This clone was observed a single time. The gene calls are TRBV27 and TRBJ1-1; a weak D match, TRBD1 (6 bases). Trimming stripped 6 bases from V and 5 bases from J, with 13 bases between. Germline V gives CDR1 MNHEY, CDR2 SMNVEV (reference sequence). The CDR3 spans 13 residues. CDR3 residues: CASSLTGLTEAFF. The CDR3 coding sequence is TGTGCCAGCAGCCTTACAGGGTTAACTGAAGCTTTCTTT.

This sequence joins TRBV18 and TRBJ2-2, with 7 bases matching TRBD1. The CDR3 has 16 amino acids. The V segment lost 3 bases and the J segment 3 bases; nucleotides outside the gene matches: 7. The germline V gene has CDR1 KGHSH and CDR2 LQKENI. The CDR3 spells CASSPSGQSDTGELFF. DNA for the CDR3: TGTGCCAGCTCACCCTCGGGACAGTCGGACACCGGGGAGCTGTTTTTT. Combining the CDR3 with reference TRBV18 and TRBJ2-2 gives the whole variable domain NAGVMQNPRHLVRRRGQEARLRCSPMKGHSHVYWYRQLPEEGLKFMVYLQKENIIDESGMPKERFSAEFPKEGPSILRIQQVVRGDSAAYFCASSPSGQSDTGELFFGEGSRLTVL.

Only a few counts were recorded for this clone. The V gene is TRBV4-1, the J gene TRBJ1-1; the D is unclear. The germline V gene encodes CDR1 MGHRA and CDR2 YSYEKL. Between the trimmed V and J ends, which lost 1 base and 0 bases, there was a span of 6 bases. This CDR3 contains 14 residues. The CDR3 loop reads CASSQGQVNTEAFF. The CDR3 nucleotides are TGCGCCAGCAGCCAAGGACAAGTGAACACTGAAGCTTTCTTT.

This clone has a count of ten or more. The V gene is TRBV2, the J gene TRBJ1-1; 7 bases align to TRBD1. The CDR3 spans 15 residues. Germline CDR1 SNHLY, CDR2 FYNNEI. V was clipped by 8 bases and J by 6 bases; unmatched bases: 15. Written as DNA, the CDR3 is TGTGCCAGCGATAAAAATCGTGGACAGGCTTCTGAAGCTTTCTTT. Protein: CASDKNRGQASEAFF.

The chain recombines TRBV9 with TRBJ2-1; a weak D match, TRBD2 (5 bases). Germline values: CDR1 SGDLS, CDR2 YYNGEE. The CDR3 is 13 residues long. The V end lost 4 bases, the J end lost 7 bases, and 12 bases lay between the germline ends. The CDR3 protein is CASSPDYLNEQFF. The CDR3 DNA follows: TGTGCCAGCAGCCCCGACTATCTTAATGAGCAGTTCTTC.

On this clone: A junction boundary mismatches the germline segment, possibly from a read error. The V call is TRBV5-4, the J call TRBJ2-7; 8 nucleotides match TRBD1. The CDR3 totals 13 residues. Germline-derived CDR1 and CDR2 are SGHNT and YYREEE (reference sequence). The CDR3 DNA reads as TGTGCCAGCAGCGCGGAGGTACAGGGGGAGAGGTCCTTC. It is translated as CASSAEVQGERSF.

Concerning this clone: The junction and the germline gene differ at one end; a read error may be behind it. The V gene is TRBV18, the J gene TRBJ1-4, with D hard to call. The CDR3 contains 11 residues. Per the germline V gene, CDR1 is KGHSH and CDR2 is LQKENI. The CDR3 coding sequence is TGTGCCAGCTCAACCAACCAGGTTCTCCTTTTT. This sequence encodes CASSTNQVLLF.

This sequence joins TRBV27 and TRBJ1-1; D perhaps matches TRBD1 (5 bases). V was cut by 6 bases and J by 1 base, with 9 bases left in between. CDR1 and CDR2 (germline): MNHEY, SMNVEV (reference sequence). This CDR3 has 13 amino acids. The CDR3 region is CASRIGQNTEAFF. The CDR3, as DNA: TGTGCCAGCAGAATTGGACAGAACACTGAAGCTTTCTTT.